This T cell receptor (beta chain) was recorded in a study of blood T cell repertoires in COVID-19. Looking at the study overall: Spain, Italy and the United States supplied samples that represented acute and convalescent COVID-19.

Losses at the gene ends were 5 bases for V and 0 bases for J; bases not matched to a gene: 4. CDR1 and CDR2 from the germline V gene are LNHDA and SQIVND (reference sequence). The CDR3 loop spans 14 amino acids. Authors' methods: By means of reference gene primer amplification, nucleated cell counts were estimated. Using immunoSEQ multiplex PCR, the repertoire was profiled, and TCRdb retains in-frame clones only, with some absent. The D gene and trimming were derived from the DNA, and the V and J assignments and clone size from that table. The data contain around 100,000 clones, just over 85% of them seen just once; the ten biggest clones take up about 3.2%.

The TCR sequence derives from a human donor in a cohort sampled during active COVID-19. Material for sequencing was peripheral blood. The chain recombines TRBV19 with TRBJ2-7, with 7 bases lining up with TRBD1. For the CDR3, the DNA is TGTGCCAGTAGTCAACAGGGGCCCTCCTACGAGCAGTACTTC. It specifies CASSQQGPSYEQYF.